This T cell receptor (beta chain) is from a study of shared clonotypes between healthy human individuals. Broader study findings: There were few donors, and this limited the genetic and exposure-history diversity represented. Memory subsets generally showed lower estimated richness than naive subsets.

Worth noting for this clone: The antigen is unknown. Other DNA sequences of this sample code for an identical CDR3.

V lost 4 bases, J lost 6 bases, and 5 bases lay in between. The CDR3 has 11 amino acids. Per germline, CDR1 ENHRY and CDR2 SYGVKD. The study ran the assay at deep level. This table comes from immunoSEQ multiplex PCR, and its TCRdb copy is limited to in-frame clones, with some not included. This sample has about 2.4 million clones, with just over 90% found just once. The TCR sequence derives from a man aged 18 to 35 in good health. Sequenced input: naive CD4+ T cells sorted from blood. The subset is: CD45RA+ positively selected. This chain links TRBV10-3 with TRBJ2-3; D not certain. The CDR3 DNA follows: TGTGCCATCAGTGTAGGGGATACGCAGTATTTT. Residues: CAISVGDTQYF.